The 27 T cell receptor beta chains presented below share a single source sample, sequenced in a study of vaccination and CD4 T cells after COVID-19. Sequenced with the Oncomine TCR Beta short-read assay was DNA taken from cultured CD4+ T cells. A single record per CDR3 protein comes from TCRdb applying MiXCR to the PCR reads. The profile shows about 15,000 distinct CDR3 sequences, around 40% of them singletons. Treatment here: roughly ten-day PBMC culture with coronavirus spike peptide pools or control peptides (ViraFEST assay). For these receptors, no antigen is known. Specimen: CD4+ T cells from blood, cultured in vitro, collected before SARS-CoV-2 vaccination. The receptors shown here come from a human donor who had recovered from COVID-19.

This sequence joins TRBV6-7 and TRBJ2-2; no clear D gene. TRBV6-7 is labeled an ORF, and its function is uncertain. CDR3 length equals 13 residues. V lost 6 bases and J 6 bases, leaving 11 bases between the germline ends. The DNA for the CDR3 is TGTGCCAGCAGACGACACTACGCCGGGGAGCTGTTTTTT. It is translated as CASRRHYAGELFF.

The gene calls are TRBV6-5 and TRBJ2-2; D is possibly TRBD2 (5 bases). The CDR3 extends over 15 amino acids. Looked up from germline, CDR1 is MNHEY and CDR2 is SVGAGI. Trimming took off 1 base at V and 3 bases at J, with 9 bases between the two ends. CDR3 amino acids: CASSYLRGDTGELFF. DNA for the CDR3: TGTGCCAGCAGTTACTTACGGGGAGACACCGGGGAGCTGTTTTTT.

The J gene is TRBJ1-1, the V gene TRBV6-1, with 10 positions matching TRBD1. Unmatched junction bases numbered 6, after V lost 5 bases and J lost 6 bases. The length of the CDR3 is 14 residues. Germline assignment: CDR1 MNHNS and CDR2 SASEGT. Here the CDR3 DNA reads TGTGCCAGCAGTAACCCGGGACAGGGGTCTGAAGCTTTCTTT. Translated: CASSNPGQGSEAFF.

The rearrangement joins TRBV25-1 to TRBJ1-2; D may be TRBD1 (6 bases). The CDR3 totals 14 residues. Germline CDR1 and CDR2: MGHDK and SYGVNS. V was cut by 3 bases and J by 6 bases, with 14 bases left in between. Written as DNA, the CDR3 is TGTGCCAGCAGTGACCCCGGGGGCGAGAATGGCTACACCTTC. This sequence encodes CASSDPGGENGYTF.

This clonotype was counted a few times. This rearrangement joins TRBV19 to TRBJ2-6; 8 bases agree with TRBD1. This CDR3 has 15 amino acids. J lost 3 bases, V lost 7 bases, and 5 bases had no gene match. CDR1 and CDR2 from the germline V gene are LNHDA and SQIVND (reference sequence). CDR3 amino acids: CASNAGGHGANVLTF. The CDR3 DNA follows: TGTGCCAGTAATGCAGGGGGCCATGGGGCCAACGTCCTGACTTTC. Full variable domain (remainder filled in from reference TRBV19 and TRBJ2-6): DGGITQSPKYLFRKEGQNVTLSCEQNLNHDAMYWYRQDPGQGLRLIYYSQIVNDFQKGDIAEGYSVSREKKESFPLTVTSAQKNPTAFYLCASNAGGHGANVLTFGAGSRLTVL.

The J gene is TRBJ2-3, the V gene TRBV11-3; 7 bases map to TRBD2. This CDR3 comprises 17 residues. The germline V gene has CDR1 SGHNT and CDR2 YENEEA. V lost 4 bases to trimming and J lost 0 bases; unmatched junction nucleotides: 10. Here the CDR3 DNA reads TGTGCCAGCAGCTACAGAAACAGCGGGGTGAGCACAGATACGCAGTATTTT. Its protein product is CASSYRNSGVSTDTQYF.

Written as DNA, the CDR3 is TGTGCCAGCAGTTTTGCAGGGGGCGTCTACGAGCAGTACTTC. This translates into CASSFAGGVYEQYF. The chain is built from TRBV28 and TRBJ2-7; 8 bases are shared with TRBD1. This CDR3 spans 14 amino acids. Trimming removed 3 bases from V and 3 bases from J; junction bases left unmatched: 4. The V gene's germline CDR1 is MDHEN and CDR2 SYDVKM.

The rearrangement joins TRBV6-2 or TRBV6-3 to TRBJ2-6; 8 nucleotides line up with TRBD2. This CDR3 has 16 amino acids. Per germline, CDR1 MNHEY and CDR2 SVGEGT. The J segment lost 4 bases and the V segment lost 8 bases, leaving 10 bases of the junction unmatched. This chain's CDR3 is CASGRGVLAGANVLTF. The CDR3, as DNA: TGTGCCAGCGGGCGGGGGGTCCTGGCCGGGGCCAACGTCCTGACTTTC.

This clonotype was detected only a few times. The CDR3 DNA is TGTGCCAGCAGTTACGAGATCCCCGGAACTGAAGCTTTCTTT. This gives the protein CASSYEIPGTEAFF. This chain links TRBV6-5 with TRBJ1-1; D unresolved. Deletions cut 2 bases from V and 5 bases from J, with 12 bases between. Per germline, CDR1 MNHEY and CDR2 SVGAGI. CDR3 length: 14 amino acids.

The chain employs TRBV12-3 or TRBV12-4 and TRBJ1-1, with unresolved D. Trimming took off 6 bases at V and 3 bases at J, with 14 bases between the two ends. The CDR3 length is 14 residues. CDR3 bases: TGTGCCAGCAGACCCGGACGTCCGGACACTGAAGCTTTCTTT. Its protein product is CASRPGRPDTEAFF.

This chain links TRBV19 with TRBJ1-2, with D tentatively TRBD1 (6 bases). The CDR3 contains 16 residues. The ends were cut back, 4 bases at V and 4 bases at J, with 19 bases in the middle. CDR1 and CDR2 (germline): LNHDA, SQIVND (reference sequence). In DNA form, the CDR3 reads TGTGCCAGTAGTACCTCTCTCCGGGACATCTTCTATGGCTACACCTTC. Its protein is CASSTSLRDIFYGYTF. Full variable domain (rest looked up from reference TRBV19 and TRBJ1-2): DGGITQSPKYLFRKEGQNVTLSCEQNLNHDAMYWYRQDPGQGLRLIYYSQIVNDFQKGDIAEGYSVSREKKESFPLTVTSAQKNPTAFYLCASSTSLRDIFYGYTFGSGTRLTVV.

This clonotype was observed a few times. The DNA for the CDR3 is TGTGCCAGCAGTGTGGACCGACCGGGGTTACGCTACACCTTC. Translation: CASSVDRPGLRYTF. The chain couples TRBV6-1 to TRBJ1-2; D is ambiguous. The CDR3 consists of 14 residues. The germline V gene encodes CDR1 MNHNS and CDR2 SASEGT. Trimming shortened V by 4 bases and J by 9 bases, and 18 bases separated the two germline ends.

V is TRBV2 and J is TRBJ2-3, with 11 bases aligning to TRBD2. The CDR3 is made up of 16 amino acids. CDR1 and CDR2 (germline): SNHLY, FYNNEI. The V gene end was trimmed by 7 bases and the J gene end by 6 bases; junction bases not matched to a gene: 12. CDR3 protein: CASNTLSGRASDTQYF. The CDR3 DNA reads TGTGCCAGCAATACCCTTAGCGGGAGGGCATCGGATACGCAGTATTTT.

The V and J genes are TRBV20-1 and TRBJ1-3, with 10 bases lining up with TRBD1. This CDR3 spans 15 amino acids. Germline loops: CDR1 DFQATT, CDR2 SNEGSKA (reference sequence). Unmatched junction bases numbered 4, after V lost 3 bases and J lost 2 bases. The CDR3 DNA follows: TGCAGTGCTAGGGGTGGACAGGGGGCTGGAAACACCATATATTTT. Encoded protein: CSARGGQGAGNTIYF.

This clonotype showed up just once. The J gene is TRBJ2-6, the V gene TRBV12-3 or TRBV12-4, with a tentative D call TRBD1 (5 bases). The germline V and J ends were trimmed by 3 bases and 4 bases, with 10 bases remaining between them. The CDR3 covers 15 residues. In nucleotides, the CDR3 is TGTGCCAGCAGTTTCAGGGATTACGGGGCCAACGTCCTGACTTTC. Its protein is CASSFRDYGANVLTF.

The V call is TRBV28, the J call TRBJ1-6; no clear D. V lost 7 bases, J lost 7 bases, and 11 bases lay in between. The germline CDR1 and CDR2 sequences are MDHEN and SYDVKM. This CDR3 has 13 residues. CDR3 DNA sequence: TGTGCCAGCATAGGTCCAAGGAATTCACCCCTCCACTTT. Its translation: CASIGPRNSPLHF.

This clonotype was seen only a few times. The chain carries TRBV7-9 and TRBJ2-5; 7 bases match TRBD2. The trim removed 2 bases at V and 5 bases at J, leaving 11 bases unmatched. The CDR3 consists of 16 residues. Germline CDR1 SEHNR, CDR2 FQNEAQ (reference sequence). In DNA, the CDR3 is TGTGCCAGCAGCTTATTTGGGACTACCGACTATGAGACCCAGTACTTC. It yields the protein CASSLFGTTDYETQYF.

The chain uses TRBV7-9 and TRBJ1-1; 8 bases match TRBD1. V dropped 5 bases and J dropped 0; count of bases not matched to a gene: 5. This CDR3 comprises 15 residues. Germline loops: CDR1 SEHNR, CDR2 FQNEAQ (reference sequence). CDR3 protein: CASSPRQGMNTEAFF. The CDR3 DNA sequence: TGTGCCAGCAGCCCCCGACAGGGGATGAACACTGAAGCTTTCTTT.

In its sample, this clonotype ranks as medium-sized. The chain carries TRBV24-1 and TRBJ1-5; D is unresolved. CDR3 size: 13 residues. Trimming removed 4 bases from V and 1 base from J, with 4 bases in between. Germline V gene lookup returns CDR1 KGHDR and CDR2 SFDVKD. This CDR3 reads CATSERSNQPQHF. CDR3 in DNA: TGTGCCACCAGTGAAAGGAGCAATCAGCCCCAGCATTTT.

In its sample, this clonotype was seen a few times. The genes are TRBV2 and TRBJ1-1; D gene unclear. Germline CDR1 SNHLY, CDR2 FYNNEI. V was cut by 3 bases and J by 5 bases, with 7 bases left in between. The CDR3 runs 12 residues. The CDR3 loop is CASSDLGTEAFF. CDR3 nucleotide sequence: TGTGCCAGCAGTGACCTAGGGACTGAAGCTTTCTTT.

The rearrangement links TRBV7-8 to TRBJ1-6; a possible D gene is TRBD1 (6 bases). Germline V gives CDR1 SGHVS, CDR2 FQNEAQ. This CDR3 is 18 amino acids long. V was shortened by 5 bases and J by 3 bases, with 20 bases between the two germline ends. In DNA form, the CDR3 reads TGTGCCAGCAGCATAAGACGGGGGGCGGACGACTATAATTCACCCCTCCACTTT. This translates into CASSIRRGADDYNSPLHF.

This clonotype was seen a handful of times. The chain couples TRBV28 to TRBJ2-7; TRBD1 or TRBD2 may be the D gene (5 bases each). Per germline, CDR1 MDHEN and CDR2 SYDVKM. With 8 bases removed from V and 5 bases from J, the gap between germline ends came to 13 bases. CDR3 size: 12 residues. CDR3 nucleotide sequence: TGTGCCAGCGAGGGGCTAGTGAACGAGCAGTACTTC. It specifies CASEGLVNEQYF.

The V and J genes are TRBV27 and TRBJ1-1; D not resolved. The germline V gene encodes CDR1 MNHEY and CDR2 SMNVEV (reference sequence). Trimming took off 0 bases at V and 2 bases at J, with 10 bases between the two ends. The CDR3 covers 15 residues. CDR3 protein: CASSLSGRANTEAFF. For the CDR3, the DNA is TGTGCCAGCAGTTTATCGGGTCGTGCTAACACTGAAGCTTTCTTT.

The J gene is TRBJ1-2, the V gene TRBV7-8; D may be TRBD1 (5 bases). The V gene lost 4 bases and the J gene lost 2 bases, with 11 bases spanning the gap. CDR1 and CDR2 from the germline V gene are SGHVS and FQNEAQ. The CDR3 runs to 14 residues. CDR3 bases: TGTGCCAGCAGCTCACCAGGGAGAAACTATGGCTACACCTTC. It codes for CASSSPGRNYGYTF.

This clonotype appeared a few times. The chain recombines TRBV4-3 with TRBJ2-2; no definite D call. Looked up from germline, CDR1 is LGHNA and CDR2 is YSLEER. Trimming took 1 base from V and 7 from J, leaving 4 bases between them. This CDR3 region has 12 residues. Here the CDR3 reads CASSQVGGELFF. Here the CDR3 DNA reads TGCGCCAGCAGCCAAGTAGGCGGGGAGCTGTTTTTT.

The chain couples TRBV7-2 to TRBJ2-7, with unresolved D. The CDR3 sequence is 16 residues long. Germline CDR1 SGHTA, CDR2 FQGNSA. V was cut by 2 bases and J by 0 bases, with 14 bases left in between. CDR3 sequence: CASSLPPPKSSYEQYF. Here the CDR3 DNA reads TGTGCCAGCAGCTTACCCCCGCCTAAAAGCTCCTACGAGCAGTACTTC.

This clonotype is labeled as large. The V gene is TRBV7-3, the J gene TRBJ1-2; unclear D gene. Trimming took off 4 bases at V and 12 bases at J, with 18 bases between the two ends. Germline V gives CDR1 SGHTA, CDR2 FQGTGA. CDR3 length: 13 residues. CDR3 region: CASSSSATEVHTF. In DNA, the CDR3 is TGTGCCAGCAGCTCGAGCGCCACGGAGGTTCACACCTTC.